These T cell receptor beta chains were read from a single sample in a study of CD8 T cells in ankylosing spondylitis. TCRdb recomputed calls from the 5' RACE reads with MiXCR, one row per CDR3 protein. The table includes tens of thousands of distinct CDR3 sequences, roughly 7.9% detected once. The specimen sequenced was blood. The receptors here all came from a male donor with ankylosing spondylitis or in good health (not recorded which). Both conserved end residues are part of each CDR3. D genes are given only for firm matches. The size field is filled for only some rows; it gives once, few, many or a size class.

>TRBJ2-2|few|TRBD1|TRBV29-1
TGCAGCGTTGACTCCGGACAGGGAAAAACCGGGGAGCTGTTTTTT
CSVDSGQGKTGELFF
>TRBJ1-1|many|.|TRBV20-1
TGCAGTGCTAGTCGGGGGGCCCCTTACACTGAAGCTTTCTTT
CSASRGAPYTEAFF
>TRBJ2-2|few|TRBD1|TRBV19
TGTGCCAGTAGTATATTCCGGGGACAGACTAACACCGGGGAGCTGTTTTTT
CASSIFRGQTNTGELFF
>TRBJ1-4|few|.|TRBV6-6
TGTGCCAGCAGAGCGACAGGCGGAGTGGCTAATGAAAAACTGTTTTTT
CASRATGGVANEKLFF
>TRBJ1-1|few|.|TRBV29-1
TGCAGCGTCGGCCCAGGGGACACTGAAGCTTTCTTT
CSVGPGDTEAFF
>TRBJ2-2|many|.|TRBV25-1
TGTGCCAGCAGTGAATCTCGAGGGCCAGCCACCGGGGAGCTGTTTTTT
CASSESRGPATGELFF
>TRBJ1-4|.|.|TRBV24-1
TGTGCCACCAGTGACCTACGCCTTGGAAAACTGTTTTTT
CATSDLRLGKLFF
>TRBJ2-2|few|.|TRBV7-2
TGTGCCAGCAGCTTAATTAAGGGTGACACCGGGGAGCTGTTTTTT
CASSLIKGDTGELFF
>TRBJ2-2|few|TRBD2|TRBV6-1
TGTGCCAGCAGTCCTACTAGCGTCGCGAACACCGGGGAGCTGTTTTTT
CASSPTSVANTGELFF
>TRBJ2-2|.|TRBD2|TRBV2
TGTGCCAGCAGTGACGGACTAGCGGGGGGGTTCACCGGGGAGCTGTTTTTT
CASSDGLAGGFTGELFF
>TRBJ1-4|few|TRBD1|TRBV24-1
TGTGCCACCAGTGATTTGAAACCGGTCGGGACAGGGGAGGTTGAACTGTTTTTT
CATSDLKPVGTGEVELFF
>TRBJ2-1|.|.|TRBV5-1
TGCGCCAGCAGCTTGGCTCTAAACAATGAGCAGTTCTTC
CASSLALNNEQFF
>TRBJ2-3|few|.|TRBV27
TGTGCCAGCATCAAAACCCCCGGGACCCGTCCCTGGGATACGCAGTATTTT
CASIKTPGTRPWDTQYF
>TRBJ1-1|.|.|TRBV20-1
TGCAGTGCGCGACCTCGAGGGAACACTGAAGCTTTCTTT
CSARPRGNTEAFF
>TRBJ2-2|many|.|TRBV20-1
TGCAGTGCTAGGCCCTCCGGACGGGTTTCCGGGGAGCTGTTTTTT
CSARPSGRVSGELFF
>TRBJ2-1|.|.|TRBV4-2
TGTGCCAGCAGCCCCCCCCCGGGAGACTACAATGAGCAGTTCTTC
CASSPPPGDYNEQFF
>TRBJ1-4|.|.|TRBV4-3
TGCGCCAGCAGCCAGCGTTATGGAGGGGTCGGGGAAAAACTGTTTTTT
CASSQRYGGVGEKLFF
>TRBJ2-7|.|TRBD2|TRBV28
TGTGCCAGCAGTTTAGTGGCTAGCGGGACCTACGAGCAGTACTTC
CASSLVASGTYEQYF
>TRBJ1-2|.|.|TRBV28
TGTGCCAGCAGTTCCCCTCTGGGGCTTAGCTATGGCTACACCTTC
CASSSPLGLSYGYTF
>TRBJ2-2|.|.|TRBV5-1
TGCGCCAGCAGCTTGGGAACAGGTCCCAACACCGGGGAGCTGTTTTTT
CASSLGTGPNTGELFF
>TRBJ1-1|few|.|TRBV3-1
TGTGCCAGCAGCCAAGATGGATGGGCAGGCGCTGAAGCTTTCTTT
CASSQDGWAGAEAFF
>TRBJ2-2|many|.|TRBV5-1
TGCGCCAGCAGCTCCCGTCTAGCGTCCACCGGGGAGCTGTTTTTT
CASSSRLASTGELFF
>TRBJ2-5|few|TRBD2|TRBV27
TGTGCCAGCAGTTTGTTTCCTAGCGGCGAGACCCAGTACTTC
CASSLFPSGETQYF
>TRBJ2-3|.|TRBD1|TRBV20-1
TGCAGTGCGCAGCCGGGACAGGGATGGGATACGCAGTATTTT
CSAQPGQGWDTQYF
>TRBJ1-1|many|.|TRBV29-1
TGCAGCGTTGAAGCAGCCAGGAACACTGAAGCTTTCTTT
CSVEAARNTEAFF
>TRBJ2-1|.|.|TRBV7-2
TGTGCCAGCAGCCCGCGTAAAATAGGTAATGAGCAGTTCTTC
CASSPRKIGNEQFF
>TRBJ1-1|.|.|TRBV12-3/TRBV12-4
TGTGCCAGCAGTAAGGGTATCGGGGTCACTGAAGCTTTCTTT
CASSKGIGVTEAFF
>TRBJ2-3|few|TRBD2|TRBV7-2
TGTGCCAGCAGCCGAGCGGGGGTAAAGTCCACAGATACGCAGTATTTT
CASSRAGVKSTDTQYF
>TRBJ1-4|.|TRBD1|TRBV11-1
TGTGCCAGCAGCTCCCGGACAGGGGGGAACGAAAAACTGTTTTTT
CASSSRTGGNEKLFF